This T cell receptor beta chain was captured in a study of shared clonotypes between healthy human individuals. In its sample, this clone was seen once. Division of CD4+ cells produced a CD45RA+ naive subset and a CD45RA-negative memory subset. The method was immunoSEQ multiplex PCR; TCRdb's version includes in-frame clones alone and lacks a portion of them. The sample lists approximately 2,000,000 clones; roughly 90% were seen once. The V gene's germline CDR1 is SNHLY and CDR2 FYNNEI. The V gene lost 4 bases and the J gene lost 6 bases, with 8 bases spanning the gap. The CDR3 is made up of 12 amino acids.

The rearrangement joins TRBV2 to TRBJ2-3; D uncertain. Sequencing used naive CD4+ T cells from PBMCs. The subset denotes: CD45RA+ positively selected. This clonotype was sampled from a man between 18 and 35 years old in good health. Some clones in this sample may be carry-over from other donors' samples. CDR3 sequence (DNA): TGTGCCAGCAGTGGCTTGGGGGATACGCAGTATTTT. This gives the protein CASSGLGDTQYF.